This T cell receptor (beta chain) was recorded in a study of T cell responses to AZD1222 COVID-19 vaccine (dated by TCRdb to the early 2020s). For the wider study: TCR sequencing covered over 230 trial participants: 207 given two doses of AZD1222 and approximately 26 given two doses of MenACWY control vaccine. Trial participants were enrolled by age into subgroups of 18-55, 56-69 and 70-plus years, and around 150, 29 and 61 TCR-sequenced participants, respectively, were included in these subgroups.

This clone showed up just a few times. There is no known antigen for this receptor. Per-nucleotide qualities are absent, and no much larger clonotype sits a single base away. The CDR3 regions of human TCRbeta chains were analyzed by immunosequencing. Per the authors' processing: Repertoire TCRs were checked for matches against a reference library of SARS-CoV-2-specific TCRs that had been generated using the MIRA antigen-specificity platform. Breadth was defined as the fraction of unique TCRs that were SARS-CoV-2-associated, and depth was defined as the fraction of total T cells that were SARS-CoV-2-associated. Each spike-specific TCR was assigned to its reactive spike region and to a CD4 or CD8 class using the MIRA data. Log10-transformed breadth and depth values were compared by one-way ANOVA with Sidak's multiple comparisons tests. The table was pulled from immuneACCESS by TCRdb, which kept in-frame rearrangements only. Such tables lose some clones; where checked, under half of the loss comes from unresolved V genes, and the rest has no known cause. The V and J calls and clone size are taken from that table; D and trimming were inferred from the DNA. A total of over 90,000 clones appear in this sample, 88% of them only once. The ten biggest clones cover about 12% of the sample.

Including the terminal cysteine and phenylalanine, the CDR3 comprises 12 residues. The CDR3 DNA has 36 bases and is translated from base 1. The germline V gene encodes CDR1 SEHNR and CDR2 FQNEAQ (reference sequence). The V end loses 5 bases and the J end loses 7 bases, and a stretch of 12 bases separates them. Study-level results and caveats: Participants were mostly white British, with more females than males. The authors suggested clonal diversity may have been underestimated. Spike-specific TCR breadth and depth rose significantly after two AZD1222 doses compared with day 0 and with MenACWY recipients. The vaccine-associated CD4 TCRs covered the entire spike protein, and the dominant responses fell in regions 160-218 and 743-854. Conclusions about previously exposed vaccinees were limited because only six AZD1222 recipients were SARS-CoV-2 seropositive at baseline. In the small 56-69-year group, the increase in depth fell short of significance, most likely because of low power. Nearly half of unique spike-specific TCRs reportedly recognized epitopes outside regions mutated in the B.1.351 and B.1.1.7 variants. No day 14 peak-response samples were available, so repertoires were characterized only after the peak T cell response.

Read against the paper, the sample's time point label means: about 28 days (+/-7) after the second vaccine dose. AZD1222 recipients whose second dose came at about 4 weeks and those whose second dose came at about 12 weeks were combined into one group, since spike-specific TCR depth and breadth did not differ between the two schedules. Vaccinee samples were obtained from the UK trials COV001 and COV002, which included a single-blind randomized controlled phase 2/3 trial of AZD1222 (ChAdOx1 nCoV-19) in healthy adults. For TCRbeta chain sequencing, PBMC samples were collected from trial participants at day 0 and at day 28 after the second dose.

This clonotype originated in an adult who received the AZD1222 COVID-19 vaccine. This specimen was peripheral blood, taken 28 days after the second AZD1222 dose. The chain joins TRBV7-9 to TRBJ2-7; perhaps TRBD2 is the D gene, with 5 bases matching. The sequenced DNA is TGTGCCAGCAGCCTCGGGGATTTTGAGCAGTACTTC. It translates to CASSLGDFEQYF. The entire variable domain, with the stretches around the CDR3 drawn from the reference TRBV7-9 and TRBJ2-7 proteins, is DTGVSQNPRHKITKRGQNVTFRCDPISEHNRLYWYRQTLGQGPEFLTYFQNEAQLEKSRLLSDRFSAERPKGSFSTLEIQRTEQGDSAMYLCASSLGDFEQYFGPGTRLTVT.